The present T cell receptor (beta chain) was sequenced within a study of vaccination and CD4 T cells after COVID-19. At the Johns Hopkins FTIC core, DNA taken from cultured CD4+ T cells was sequenced by way of the Oncomine TCR Beta short-read assay. Cultured CD4+ T cells were the source of extracted genomic DNA. TCRdb reprocessed the PCR reads with MiXCR, giving one entry per CDR3 protein. The sample records under 15,000 distinct CDR3 sequences, roughly three fifths being singletons. This CDR3 comprises 15 residues. The germline V and J ends were trimmed by 6 bases and 5 bases, with 14 bases remaining between them. The treatment here: approximately 11-day PBMC culture with coronavirus spike peptide pools or control peptides (ViraFEST assay). This clonotype was counted between two and nine times. Its antigen is unknown.

The specimen was CD4+ T cells from blood, cultured in vitro. The TCR sequence derives from a human donor who had recovered from COVID-19. V is TRBV12-3 or TRBV12-4 and J is TRBJ1-6; maybe TRBD1 (5 bases). CDR3 nucleotide sequence: TGTGCCAGCAGCCGCTTCGGGGGGGATAATTCACCCCTCCACTTT. Protein product: CASSRFGGDNSPLHF.